The sequence of this T cell receptor beta chain was determined in a study of tumor-infiltrating lymphocytes in primary liver carcinoma. Overall study context: Patients included men and women of 30 to 69 years. These were node-negative, non-metastatic T1-T3 tumors of roughly 4 to 10 cm. Whole-study findings and limits: Blood's top-250-clone fraction was significantly lower than that of tumors (p = 0.039).

TCR beta cDNA was reverse-transcribed from about 550 ng of total RNA. The reaction used a constant-region primer and ProtoScript II reverse transcriptase. The TCR beta library was amplified through three nested multiplex PCR rounds in a modified ARM-PCR procedure. Primers for the first two PCR rounds were TRBV1-TRBV30 forward primers and a C-beta reverse primer (approximately 10 cycles per round). A single record per CDR3 protein comes from TCRdb applying MiXCR to the multiplex PCR reads. The sample lists fewer than 90,000 distinct CDR3 sequences, 72% occurring once. Germline CDR1 reads SNHLY; CDR2 reads FYNNEI. CDR3 length: 13 amino acids. Note on this clonotype: Its antigen is not known. This may stem from a read error, because a much larger clone lies one nucleotide away.

From roughly 20-30 mg of unsorted bulk tissue, DNA and RNA were co-extracted together. Tumor samples uniformly had over 85% viable tumor cells. The sequenced sample was liver tumor tissue from sampling region 1. Regarding subset: tumor region T1, superior pole. This receptor was obtained from a man aged 40-49 years with primary liver carcinoma and hepatitis B virus infection. The chain carries TRBV2 and TRBJ2-7; D unresolved. The chain's CDR3 is CASTPVSGDEQCF. The CDR3 DNA reads TGTGCCAGTACCCCAGTGTCCGGCGACGAGCAGTGCTTC.